A single T cell receptor (beta chain) is shown here with its context. The target antigen is unknown. These data originate in a study of EBV T-cell therapy then PD-1 blockade in nasopharyngeal carcinoma. Trimming took 3 bases from V and 0 from J; bases not matched to a gene: 3. Per germline, CDR1 KGHDR and CDR2 SFDVKD. The length of the CDR3 is 15 residues. Generated by immunoSEQ multiplex PCR, the TCRdb table keeps only in-frame clones and is missing some. The table lists 20,000 or so clones, about 86% of them singletons, with under 35% in the top ten. Time point meaning: 266 days after commencement of treatment, after nivolumab therapy. Treatment: AdE1-LMPpoly-expanded autologous EBV-specific T-cell therapy followed by anti-PD-1 nivolumab.

This material consisted of CD8+ T cells from blood, taken around day 240 from a patient whose treatment included autologous EBV-specific T cells and nivolumab. J is TRBJ2-5 and V is TRBV24-1; TRBD1 aligns across 7 bases. The TCR originated in a man in his forties with nasopharyngeal carcinoma. The DNA of the CDR3 is TGTGCCACCAGTGATCCACAGGGGTACCAAGAGACCCAGTACTTC. Residues: CATSDPQGYQETQYF.